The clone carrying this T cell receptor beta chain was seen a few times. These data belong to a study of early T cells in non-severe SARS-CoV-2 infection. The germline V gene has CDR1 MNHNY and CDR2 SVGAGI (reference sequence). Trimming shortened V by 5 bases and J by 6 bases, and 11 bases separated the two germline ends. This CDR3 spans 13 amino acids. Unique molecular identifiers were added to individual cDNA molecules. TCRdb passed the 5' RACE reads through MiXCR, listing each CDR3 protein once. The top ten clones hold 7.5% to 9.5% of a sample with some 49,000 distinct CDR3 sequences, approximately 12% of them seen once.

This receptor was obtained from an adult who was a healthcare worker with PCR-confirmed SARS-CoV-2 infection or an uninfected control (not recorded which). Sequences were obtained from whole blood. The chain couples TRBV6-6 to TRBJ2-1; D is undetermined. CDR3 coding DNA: TGTGCCAGCAGTCAAGGGAATCTCAATGAGCAGTTCTTC. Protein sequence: CASSQGNLNEQFF.